One sample yielded the 28 T cell receptor beta chains listed below, sequenced in a study of cytomegalovirus exposure and HLA in healthy donors. Vbeta (60) and Jbeta (13) primers were used in the PCR. Generated by immunoSEQ multiplex PCR, the TCRdb table keeps only in-frame clones and is missing some. In total, the table holds under 200,000 clones. Specimen: PBMCs. The receptor source for this set is a man younger than 40 in good health and CMV-seronegative.

The chain combines TRBV4-1 with TRBJ2-4; 7 nucleotides line up with TRBD2. This CDR3 region has 16 residues. The V and J ends lost 0 bases and 3 bases, in that order; junction bases with no gene match: 5. Germline V gene data show CDR1 as MGHRA and CDR2 as YSYEKL. CDR3 coding DNA: TGCGCCAGCAGCCAAGATCAATCGGGAGGCAAAAACATTCAGTACTTC. This codes for CASSQDQSGGKNIQYF.

This chain joins TRBV21-1 and TRBJ2-7; no DNA check was done on the table's D call, TRBD1. TRBV21-1 is designated a pseudogene. This CDR3 spans 16 amino acids. The CDR3 nucleotides read TGTGCCAGCGCACAGGGGGCGGGAAACCCGTCCTACGAGCAGTACTTC. This translates into CASAQGAGNPSYEQYF.

The CDR3 loop is CASSSTGYNEQFF. Here the CDR3 DNA reads TGTGCCAGCAGCTCGACAGGGTACAATGAGCAGTTCTTC. The chain recombines TRBV7-9 with TRBJ2-1; 7 bases line up with TRBD1. Germline V CDR1 and CDR2: SEHNR, FQNEAQ (reference sequence). V lost 4 bases and J lost 4; bases outside the gene matches: 1. The CDR3 is made up of 13 amino acids.

The gene calls are TRBV7-3 and TRBJ2-1; 9 positions match TRBD1. There are 14 residues in the CDR3. Unmatched junction bases numbered 2, after V lost 6 bases and J lost 2 bases. The germline CDR1 and CDR2 sequences are SGHTA and FQGTGA. CDR3 sequence: CASSRQGAYNEQFF. DNA for the CDR3: TGTGCCAGCAGTCGACAGGGGGCCTACAATGAGCAGTTCTTC.

This sequence joins TRBV25-1 and TRBJ1-6; D perhaps matches TRBD1 (6 bases). The germline V gene has CDR1 MGHDK and CDR2 SYGVNS. Trimming took off 0 bases at V and 10 bases at J, with 22 bases between the two ends. The CDR3 runs 18 residues. This CDR3 reads CASSEYGMVQGPGSPLHF. DNA for the CDR3: TGTGCCAGCAGTGAATATGGAATGGTTCAGGGGCCGGGGTCACCCCTCCACTTT.

The chain recombines TRBV19 with TRBJ2-2; no firm D call. V was clipped by 5 bases and J by 2 bases, with 12 bases between them. The CDR3 contains 15 residues. CDR1 is LNHDA and CDR2 is SQIVND in the germline V gene (reference sequence). CDR3 region: CASSERQGNTGELFF. Here the CDR3 DNA reads TGTGCCAGTAGTGAAAGACAAGGTAACACCGGGGAGCTGTTTTTT.

This chain links TRBV5-6 with TRBJ1-2; 7 positions match TRBD1. The CDR3 extends over 12 amino acids. The junction had 3 bases not matched to a gene; V was cut back by 5 bases and J by 5 bases. Germline CDR1 SGHDT, CDR2 YYEEEE. The DNA for the CDR3 is TGTGCCAGCAGGTCAGGGGGATATGGCTACACCTTC. This translates into CASRSGGYGYTF.

This sequence joins TRBV7-9 and TRBJ2-1; 11 nucleotides line up with TRBD1. This CDR3 has 16 residues. The V segment lost 9 bases and the J segment 7 bases; nucleotides outside the gene matches: 14. Germline-derived CDR1 and CDR2 are SEHNR and FQNEAQ (reference sequence). The CDR3 bases are TGTGCCAGTTTTCCCCCCGAAGGACAGGGGGCGAATGAGCAGTTCTTC. Its protein is CASFPPEGQGANEQFF.

This chain uses TRBV5-1 with TRBJ2-7, with 8 bases identical to TRBD2. From germline, CDR1 is SGHRS and CDR2 YFSETQ. The CDR3 totals 15 residues. The V segment lost 0 bases and the J segment 2 bases; nucleotides outside the gene matches: 4. CDR3 nucleotide sequence: TGCGCCAGCAGCTTGGCCACTAGCGGTACCTACGAGCAGTACTTC. Translated: CASSLATSGTYEQYF.

CDR3 residues: CASSLGGIRSYNEQFF. The CDR3 region has the DNA TGTGCCAGCAGCTTAGGCGGCATACGCTCCTACAATGAGCAGTTCTTC. The V gene is TRBV7-8, the J gene TRBJ2-1; D call uncertain. This CDR3 region has 16 residues. With 1 base removed from V and 0 bases from J, the gap between germline ends came to 10 bases. The germline V gene has CDR1 SGHVS and CDR2 FQNEAQ.

This rearrangement joins TRBV30 to TRBJ1-2, with D unclear. The germline CDR1 and CDR2 sequences are GTSNPN and SVGIG (reference sequence). The CDR3 consists of 13 residues. V lost 0 bases and J 4 bases, leaving 9 bases between the germline ends. CDR3 sequence (DNA): TGTGCCTGGAGTGTATGGGGAGGCTATGGCTACACCTTC. Protein sequence: CAWSVWGGYGYTF.

The rearrangement joins TRBV30 to TRBJ2-2; no reliable D call. The CDR3 is made up of 13 amino acids. Trimming removed 0 bases at V and 4 bases at J, with 6 bases between. Germline loops: CDR1 GTSNPN, CDR2 SVGIG (reference sequence). CDR3 sequence (DNA): TGTGCCTGGAGTGTAATCCTCACCGGGGAGCTGTTTTTT. Translated, it gives CAWSVILTGELFF.

The CDR3 spells CASSLITAKETQYF. CDR3 bases: TGTGCCAGCAGCCTAATAACAGCAAAAGAGACCCAGTACTTC. The genes are TRBV5-6 and TRBJ2-5; D unresolved. Germline-derived CDR1 and CDR2 are SGHDT and YYEEEE. The ends were cut back, 4 bases at V and 3 bases at J, with 13 bases in the middle. The CDR3 is made up of 14 amino acids. Drawing the rest from reference TRBV5-6 and TRBJ2-5, the complete variable domain is DAGVTQSPTHLIKTRGQQVTLRCSPKSGHDTVSWYQQALGQGPQFIFQYYEEEERQRGNFPDRFSGHQFPNYSSELNVNALLLGDSALYLCASSLITAKETQYFGPGTRLLVL.

The chain carries TRBV27 and TRBJ2-1; D not certain. There are 13 residues in the CDR3. Looked up from germline, CDR1 is MNHEY and CDR2 is SMNVEV (reference sequence). Trimming took 3 bases from V and 4 from J, leaving 7 bases between them. CDR3 DNA: TGTGCCAGCAGTTTTTCGGTATACAATGAGCAGTTCTTC. Its protein product is CASSFSVYNEQFF.

The V gene is TRBV10-3, the J gene TRBJ2-3, with D possibly matching TRBD2 (7 bases). Germline V gene lookup returns CDR1 ENHRY and CDR2 SYGVKD. Trimming pared 10 bases from V and 4 bases from J, leaving 18 bases between. The CDR3 covers 14 residues. CDR3 in DNA: TGTGCCACCACTCAAAGGGAGGGGGCAGATACGCAGTATTTT. Encoded protein: CATTQREGADTQYF.

The CDR3 loop is CASAGTSGIGQYF. In DNA form, the CDR3 reads TGTGCCTCGGCCGGGACTAGCGGGATCGGCCAGTACTTC. The chain is built from TRBV30 and TRBJ2-5; 13 bases map to TRBD2. The CDR3 is made up of 13 amino acids. With V trimmed by 7 bases and J by 10 bases, 9 bases remained unmatched. Looked up from germline, CDR1 is GTSNPN and CDR2 is SVGIG (reference sequence).

The genes are TRBV18 and TRBJ1-1, with TRBD1 as a possible D gene (5 bases). The CDR3 has 16 amino acids. Germline V gives CDR1 KGHSH, CDR2 LQKENI. The V end was cut by 5 bases, the J end by 5 bases, with 21 bases between. CDR3 sequence reads: CASSIQVLNVRTEAFF. CDR3 nucleotide sequence: TGTGCCAGCTCAATACAGGTTTTGAATGTCCGGACTGAAGCTTTCTTT.

This chain's CDR3 is CASSVVSSGGKQYF. In DNA form, the CDR3 reads TGTGCCAGCAGCGTAGTGTCTAGCGGGGGAAAGCAGTACTTC. The rearrangement uses TRBV9 and TRBJ2-7; 10 positions agree with TRBD2. J was trimmed by 8 bases and V by 0 bases; bases with no gene match: 5. Germline V gene lookup returns CDR1 SGDLS and CDR2 YYNGEE. CDR3 length: 14 amino acids.

The chain carries TRBV28 and TRBJ2-1; TRBD2 matches at 7 bases. Germline V lookup: CDR1 MDHEN, CDR2 SYDVKM. The junction had 5 bases not matched to a gene; V was cut back by 1 base and J by 2 bases. This CDR3 contains 16 residues. CDR3 residues: CASSLSGRAPYNEQFF. DNA of the CDR3: TGTGCCAGCAGTTTATCGGGGAGGGCCCCCTACAATGAGCAGTTCTTC.

V is TRBV30 and J is TRBJ1-6; 7 bases are a match to TRBD1. The CDR3 sequence is 15 residues long. The V gene end was trimmed by 2 bases and the J gene end by 10 bases; junction bases not matched to a gene: 11. CDR1 is GTSNPN and CDR2 is SVGIG in the germline V gene (reference sequence). The CDR3: CAWSFAGTENSPLHF. CDR3 bases: TGTGCCTGGAGTTTCGCCGGGACAGAGAACTCACCCCTCCACTTT.

This chain links TRBV29-1 with TRBJ1-1; TRBD1 agrees at 7 bases. The germline V gene encodes CDR1 SQVTM and CDR2 ANQGSEA. Unmatched junction bases numbered 6, after V lost 4 bases and J lost 4 bases. This CDR3 is 13 amino acids long. The CDR3 sequence is CSVVGQGGTEAFF. Here the CDR3 DNA reads TGCAGCGTTGTTGGGCAGGGGGGCACTGAAGCTTTCTTT.

The CDR3 spells CASSVGGLSYEQYF. For the CDR3, the DNA is TGTGCCAGCAGCGTAGGGGGACTTTCCTACGAGCAGTACTTC. This rearrangement joins TRBV9 to TRBJ2-7; weak D call: TRBD2 (6 bases). Trimming removed 0 bases at V and 1 base at J, with 8 bases between. Germline-derived CDR1 and CDR2 are SGDLS and YYNGEE. This CDR3 spans 14 amino acids.

V is TRBV11-2 and J is TRBJ1-3, with D unresolved. The CDR3 runs 13 residues. Trimming took 3 bases from V and 7 from J, leaving 10 bases between them. Germline V gene lookup returns CDR1 SGHAT and CDR2 FQNNGV. The chain's CDR3 is CASSFRISNTIYF. In DNA form, the CDR3 reads TGTGCCAGCAGCTTTCGAATAAGCAACACCATATATTTT.

The genes are TRBV5-1 and TRBJ2-5; possible D gene TRBD2, 5 bases. The CDR3 is made up of 16 amino acids. V shed 0 bases and J shed 0 bases, with 12 bases lying between them. CDR1 is SGHRS and CDR2 is YFSETQ in the germline V gene. CDR3 sequence (DNA): TGCGCCAGCAGCTTGGCACGGGGAAGGGACCAAGAGACCCAGTACTTC. This translates into CASSLARGRDQETQYF.

This chain uses TRBV14 with TRBJ2-7; a weak D match, TRBD1 (5 bases). There are 15 residues in the CDR3. Trimming shortened V by 2 bases and J by 5 bases, and 16 bases separated the two germline ends. Germline assignment: CDR1 SGHDN and CDR2 FVKESK. CDR3 amino acids: CASSQLGAGFNEQYF. The CDR3 DNA is TGTGCCAGCAGCCAACTGGGCGCAGGGTTTAACGAGCAGTACTTC.

The chain links TRBV28 to TRBJ1-5; D is unclear. Between the trimmed V and J ends, which lost 7 bases and 0 bases, there was a span of 4 bases. Looked up from germline, CDR1 is MDHEN and CDR2 is SYDVKM. The CDR3 spans 12 residues. CDR3 region: CASINSNQPQHF. In DNA, the CDR3 is TGTGCCAGCATAAATAGCAATCAGCCCCAGCATTTT.

This rearrangement joins TRBV4-1 to TRBJ2-3; 9 bases fit TRBD2. Trimming took 4 bases from V and 3 from J; bases not matched to a gene: 11. The CDR3 length is 17 residues. Germline lookup yields CDR1 MGHRA and CDR2 YSYEKL. The CDR3 spells CASSPQGAGGWTDTQYF. CDR3 DNA sequence: TGCGCCAGCAGCCCCCAAGGAGCGGGAGGCTGGACAGATACGCAGTATTTT.

The V and J genes are TRBV4-2 and TRBJ1-2; 9 nucleotides align to TRBD1. The length of the CDR3 is 14 residues. Germline CDR1 LGHNA, CDR2 YNFKEQ. The J segment lost 8 bases and the V segment lost 5 bases, leaving 9 bases of the junction unmatched. For the CDR3, the DNA is TGTGCCAGCAGCTCCCAACAGGGGGCGCCGGGCTACACCTTC. Amino acid sequence: CASSSQQGAPGYTF.